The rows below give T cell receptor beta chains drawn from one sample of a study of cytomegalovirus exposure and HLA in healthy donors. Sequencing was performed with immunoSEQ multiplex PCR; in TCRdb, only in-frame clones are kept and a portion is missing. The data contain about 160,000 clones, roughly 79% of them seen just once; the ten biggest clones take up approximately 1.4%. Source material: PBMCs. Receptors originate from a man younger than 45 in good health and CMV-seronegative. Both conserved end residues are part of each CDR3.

CASSLRENEKLFF	TRBV27	TRBJ1-4
CASSLRGRRGGADTQYF	TRBV13	TRBJ2-3
CAWGRPSEKLFF	TRBV30	TRBJ1-4
CATYPAPRTSASSYEQYF	TRBV2	TRBJ2-7
CSSSSPAGGGQETQYF	TRBV7-9	TRBJ2-5
CASSRRGQGETQYF	TRBV5-6	TRBJ2-5
CSVPGQGITLSSYNEQFF	TRBV29-1	TRBJ2-1
CASSPLLAEDYEQYF	TRBV28	TRBJ2-7
CSARDRQGGFTEAFF	TRBV29-1	TRBJ1-1
CASSISLAGVDNEQFF	TRBV9	TRBJ2-1
CASSLLLNEKLFF	TRBV7-2	TRBJ1-4
CASSLDTVSEQYF	TRBV11-2	TRBJ2-7
CASSLFAERNTEAFF	TRBV28	TRBJ1-1
CASSPRTGQRTEAFF	TRBV28	TRBJ1-1
CASSSQSGSADTQYF	TRBV19	TRBJ2-3
CASSSRTSRDEQFF	TRBV5-1	TRBJ2-1
CAIKPRDSKEKLFF	TRBV2	TRBJ1-4
CASSLASVNSPLHF	TRBV27	TRBJ1-6
CASSQETSYGYTF	TRBV4-3	TRBJ1-2
CASSPHGWETQYF	TRBV9	TRBJ2-5
CASSPTLTGAMRGYTF	TRBV18	TRBJ1-2
CASSPGETLGTGELFF	TRBV7-3	TRBJ2-2
CASSDQAGLAAPLAETQYF	TRBV5-4	TRBJ2-5
CASSGLAGDGSYNEQFF	TRBV7-3	TRBJ2-1
CASSSWTGVTEAFF	TRBV6-6	TRBJ1-1
CASTARFNYGYTF	TRBV19	TRBJ1-2
CASSIRAGRGTGELFF	TRBV19	TRBJ2-2
CAWSVLGQGSDTQYF	TRBV30	TRBJ2-3
CASSPSGVEETQYF	TRBV28	TRBJ2-5
CASSYGTGISEQYF	TRBV6-5	TRBJ2-7
CASSEHRGAGEGGYTF	TRBV28	TRBJ1-2
CASSPGSGDTEAFF	TRBV18	TRBJ1-1
CASSATLGQGGETQYF	TRBV9	TRBJ2-5
CASSVGWSGGANVLTF	TRBV9	TRBJ2-6
CASSTGSYEQYF	TRBV5-1	TRBJ2-7
CASSSIPQAGVFGELFF	TRBV5-6	TRBJ2-2
CASSGKTVSYEQYF	TRBV7-9	TRBJ2-7
CASSLAGGNYNEQFF	TRBV7-3	TRBJ2-1
CASSSYGRLYTDTQYF	TRBV13	TRBJ2-3
CATSRDSVRRGGLETQYF	TRBV15	TRBJ2-5
CASSPGGGRRSYEQYF	TRBV5-6	TRBJ2-7
CASSSQGAGTDTQYF	TRBV5-4	TRBJ2-3
CASSLTGGVGPNTEAFF	TRBV7-8	TRBJ1-1
CASSEGAAYYEQYF	TRBV6-1	TRBJ2-7
CASSLGGDLEPQHF	TRBV11-2	TRBJ1-5
CAWSKDRNQPQHF	TRBV30	TRBJ1-5
CASSVDRHNEQFF	TRBV2	TRBJ2-1
CRLTVNTEAFF	TRBV20-1	TRBJ1-1
CASKMGGGTDTQYF	TRBV30	TRBJ2-3
CASSFQILAQERDGELFF	TRBV7-9	TRBJ2-2
CASSAWDRGIDYEQYF	TRBV28	TRBJ2-7
CASSRIGQNSYEQYF	TRBV28	TRBJ2-7
CAIGDRGGGNQPQHF	TRBV10-3	TRBJ1-5
CASSYTPSGYEQYF	TRBV6-5	TRBJ2-7
CAGQWTVNTEAFF	TRBV23-1	TRBJ1-1
CASSRNEQYF	TRBV6-4	TRBJ2-7
CASSLYGSPLHF	TRBV7-2	TRBJ1-6
CASSLAPGLKSEQYF	TRBV5-1	TRBJ2-7